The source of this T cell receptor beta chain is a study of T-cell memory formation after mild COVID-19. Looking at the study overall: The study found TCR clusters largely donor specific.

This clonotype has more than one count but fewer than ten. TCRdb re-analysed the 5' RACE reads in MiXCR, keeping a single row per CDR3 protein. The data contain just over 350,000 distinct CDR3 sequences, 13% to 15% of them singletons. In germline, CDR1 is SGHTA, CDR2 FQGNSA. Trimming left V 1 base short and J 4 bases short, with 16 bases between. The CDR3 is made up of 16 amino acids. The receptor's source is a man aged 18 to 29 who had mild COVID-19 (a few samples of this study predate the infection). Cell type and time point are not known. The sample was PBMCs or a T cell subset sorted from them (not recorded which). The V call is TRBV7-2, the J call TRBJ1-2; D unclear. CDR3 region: CASSLGVRTLVYGYTF. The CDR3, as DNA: TGTGCCAGCAGCTTAGGGGTTCGGACTCTTGTCTATGGCTACACCTTC.